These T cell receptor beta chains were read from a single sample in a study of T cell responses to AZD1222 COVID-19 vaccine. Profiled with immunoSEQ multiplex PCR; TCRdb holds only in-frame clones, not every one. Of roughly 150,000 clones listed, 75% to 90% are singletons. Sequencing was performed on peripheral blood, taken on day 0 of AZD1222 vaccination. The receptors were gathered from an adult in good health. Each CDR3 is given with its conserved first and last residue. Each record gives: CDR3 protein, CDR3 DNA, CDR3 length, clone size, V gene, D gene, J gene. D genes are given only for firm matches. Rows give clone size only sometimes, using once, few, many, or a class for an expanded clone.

CASSQGGYNQPQHF TGCGCCAGCAGCCAAGGAGGGTACAATCAGCCCCAGCATTTT 14 - TRBV4-1 - TRBJ1-5
CSASRGRVSQPQHF TGCAGTGCTAGTCGGGGAAGGGTGAGTCAGCCCCAGCATTTT 14 once TRBV20-1 - TRBJ1-5
CASSTGQLYEQYF TGTGCCTCCTCAACGGGACAGCTCTACGAGCAGTACTTC 13 once TRBV30 TRBD1 TRBJ2-7
CASSFDRTAQFF TGCGCCAGCAGCTTTGACCGGACCGCGCAGTTCTTC 12 - TRBV5-1 - TRBJ2-1
CASSFPLGGGYGYTF TGTGCCAGCAGCTTCCCCTTGGGAGGGGGGTATGGCTACACCTTC 15 - TRBV5-4 - TRBJ1-2
CASSPSTGLGYTF TGCGCCAGCAGTCCTTCGACAGGTTTGGGCTACACCTTC 13 - TRBV10-1 - TRBJ1-2
CAISEGWTNNYEQYF TGTGCCATCAGTGAAGGTTGGACTAACAACTACGAGCAGTACTTC 15 once TRBV10-3 - TRBJ2-7
CATSDDEDREETQYF TGTGCCACCAGTGATGATGAGGACAGGGAAGAGACCCAGTACTTC 15 - TRBV24-1 TRBD1 TRBJ2-5
CAWSVEQYNEQFF TGTGCCTGGAGTGTAGAACAGTACAATGAGCAGTTCTTC 13 - TRBV30 - TRBJ2-1
CASSLEQNTEAFF TGTGCCAGCAGCTTAGAACAGAACACTGAAGCTTTCTTT 13 - TRBV7-9 - TRBJ1-1
CASSGDEKLFF TGTGCCAGCAGTGGGGACGAAAAACTGTTTTTT 11 - TRBV2 - TRBJ1-4
CASSLARDSIWNTEAFF TGTGCCAGCAGCTTGGCCAGGGACAGCATTTGGAACACTGAAGCTTTCTTT 17 - TRBV5-6 TRBD1 TRBJ1-1
CASSADSFLGNTEAFF TGTGCCAGCAGTGCAGACAGTTTCTTGGGAAACACTGAAGCTTTCTTT 16 - TRBV2 - TRBJ1-1
CASSWGQGYYEQYF TGTGCCAGTAGTTGGGGACAGGGGTACTACGAGCAGTACTTC 14 - TRBV19 TRBD1 TRBJ2-7
CASSLDWTRGETQYF TGTGCCAGCAGCTTAGATTGGACAAGGGGAGAGACCCAGTACTTC 15 once TRBV11-2 - TRBJ2-5
CASSWDREGEKLFF TGTGCCAGCAGCTGGGACAGGGAGGGGGAAAAACTGTTTTTT 14 - TRBV27 TRBD1 TRBJ1-4
CASSWTPRNTIYF TGTGCCAGTAGTTGGACCCCGAGGAACACCATATATTTT 13 - TRBV19 - TRBJ1-3
CASRARAVEAFF TGTGCCAGCAGGGCTCGGGCAGTCGAAGCTTTCTTT 12 - TRBV12-3/TRBV12-4 - TRBJ1-1
CASSTTSAEQYF TGTGCCAGCAGTACGACTAGTGCCGAGCAGTACTTC 12 - TRBV12-3/TRBV12-4 - TRBJ2-7
CASSKGLNEKLFF TGTGCCAGCAGCAAAGGACTCAATGAAAAACTGTTTTTT 13 - TRBV21-1 - TRBJ1-4
CASSYGRASTDTQYF TGTGCCAGCAGTTACGGCAGGGCTAGCACAGATACGCAGTATTTT 15 - TRBV6-6 - TRBJ2-3
CASSHGTQGYGYTF TGCGCCAGCAGCCATGGGACACAGGGATATGGCTACACCTTC 14 - TRBV5-1 - TRBJ1-2
CASSATQGGRNEQFF TGTGCCAGCAGTGCCACGCAGGGCGGGCGAAATGAGCAGTTCTTC 15 - TRBV28 - TRBJ2-1
CASSPGIGGITEAFF TGTGCCAGCAGCCCGGGAATAGGGGGCATCACTGAAGCTTTCTTT 15 few TRBV11-2 TRBD1 TRBJ1-1
CASSLEEGAWTPEGHETQYF TGTGCCAGCAGCTTAGAGGAGGGAGCTTGGACTCCCGAGGGCCATGAGACCCAGTACTTC 20 - TRBV7-8 - TRBJ2-5
CASRTTGTSGSRRETQYF TGTGCCAGCAGGACTACCGGGACTAGCGGGAGTCGGCGAGAGACCCAGTACTTC 18 - TRBV28 TRBD2 TRBJ2-5
CASSFPRGYGYTF TGTGCCAGCAGTTTCCCAAGGGGGTATGGCTACACCTTC 13 - TRBV12-3/TRBV12-4 - TRBJ1-2